The next 8 T cell receptor beta chains were all read from a single sample in a study of Ad26.COV2.S vaccination and SARS-CoV-2 variants. Method: immunoSEQ multiplex PCR; TCRdb's copy keeps in-frame clones and lacks some. The sample records roughly 500,000 clones, approximately 90% being singletons. Described treatment: about 20 received Ad26.COV2.S at low or high dose, single or two shots; roughly 5 received placebo; per-sample allocation not given. All samples were drawn on day 63, counting from the first vaccine or placebo injection. Source: peripheral blood, taken in a trial of Ad26.COV2.S vaccine versus placebo. The receptor source for this set is a person aged 18 to 65 who received the Ad26.COV2.S COVID-19 vaccine or a placebo.

V usage is TRBV15 and J usage is TRBJ2-7, with D possibly matching TRBD1 (6 bases). V lost 0 bases and J 3 bases, leaving 9 bases between the germline ends. This CDR3 is 14 amino acids long. Per the germline V gene, CDR1 is LNHNV and CDR2 is YYDKDF (reference sequence). The CDR3 reads CATSRERGGYEQYF. CDR3 sequence (DNA): TGTGCCACCAGCAGAGAACGAGGGGGCTACGAGCAGTACTTC. Full variable domain (outside the CDR3, taken from reference TRBV15 and TRBJ2-7): DAMVIQNPRYQVTQFGKPVTLSCSQTLNHNVMYWYQQKSSQAPKLLFHYYDKDFNNEADTPDNFQSRRPNTSFCFLDIRSPGLGDTAMYLCATSRERGGYEQYFGPGTRLTVT.

The V call is TRBV29-1, the J call TRBJ2-7, with a weak D call TRBD2 (6 bases). V lost 4 bases, J lost 0 bases, and 10 bases lay in between. The CDR3 totals 13 residues. Germline V lookup: CDR1 SQVTM, CDR2 ANQGSEA. Here the CDR3 reads CSVVGGNSYEQYF. As DNA, the CDR3 is TGCAGCGTTGTGGGCGGGAACTCCTACGAGCAGTACTTC.

V usage is TRBV3-1 (or the pseudogene TRBV3-2) and J usage is TRBJ2-3, with TRBD1 matching 11 bases. The CDR3 totals 16 residues. Germline lookup yields CDR1 LGHDT and CDR2 YNNKEL (reference sequence). V shed 3 bases and J 6 bases; nucleotides not matched to a gene: 8. The CDR3 sequence is CASSHSDRGLLDTQYF. The CDR3 bases are TGTGCCAGCAGCCATTCGGACAGGGGGCTGTTGGATACGCAGTATTTT.

The V gene is TRBV28, the J gene TRBJ1-2, with D unresolved. Germline CDR1 reads MDHEN; CDR2 reads SYDVKM. CDR3 length: 12 residues. V lost 3 bases and J lost 3, with 5 bases in between. The CDR3 protein is CASSFEDYGYTF. CDR3 DNA sequence: TGTGCCAGCAGTTTCGAGGACTATGGCTACACCTTC.

CDR3 coding DNA: TGTGCCACCCAACCAGAGAACACTGAAGCTTTCTTT. Protein: CATQPENTEAFF. J is TRBJ1-1 and V is TRBV6-5; D gene uncertain. This CDR3 contains 12 residues. V dropped 10 bases and J dropped 1 base, with 10 bases sitting between them. Germline V gene sequence: CDR1 MNHEY, CDR2 SVGAGI.

The rearrangement joins TRBV11-2 to TRBJ2-3; weak D call: TRBD2 (5 bases). Germline assignment: CDR1 SGHAT and CDR2 FQNNGV. V dropped 5 bases and J dropped 0 bases, with 12 bases sitting between them. The CDR3 covers 15 residues. The CDR3 loop reads CASSPTGSSTDTQYF. Here the CDR3 DNA reads TGTGCCAGCAGCCCAACGGGGAGCAGCACAGATACGCAGTATTTT.

The chain recombines TRBV6-6 with TRBJ2-1, with 7 bases lining up with TRBD2. J gave up 0 bases and V 6 bases, and 17 bases lay outside the gene matches. The germline CDR1 and CDR2 sequences are MNHNY and SVGAGI (reference sequence). The CDR3 is 19 amino acids. The DNA for the CDR3 is TGTGCCAGCAGCTTCCCGGTACTAGCGAGTTTTAGCTCCTACAATGAGCAGTTCTTC. It encodes CASSFPVLASFSSYNEQFF.

This clone came up once. This chain joins TRBV28 and TRBJ1-1; TRBD1 matches at 9 bases. J gave up 8 bases and V 3 bases, and 10 bases lay outside the gene matches. CDR1 MDHEN and CDR2 SYDVKM come from the germline V gene. The CDR3 has 15 residues. The CDR3 DNA sequence: TGTGCCAGCAGTTTTGTTTGGGTTGGACAGGGGGAAGCTTTCTTT. Protein product: CASSFVWVGQGEAFF.